The T cell receptor (beta chain) described here comes from a study of regulatory T cells in long-lasting Graves disease. Study outcomes and limitations: Newly diagnosed Graves' patients had higher TCR diversity than persistent ones.

Germline V gene sequence: CDR1 GTSNPN, CDR2 SVGIG (reference sequence). This CDR3 comprises 14 residues. Library construction for TCR beta used iRepertoire HTBI primers and Arm-PCR of CDR3 regions. TCRdb redid the calling of the multiplex PCR reads with MiXCR, one entry per CDR3 protein. The sample includes approximately 300,000 distinct CDR3 sequences, roughly 18% seen only once; the top ten take about two fifths. Time point described: newly diagnosed GD, antithyroid drugs for less than 3 months. PBMC RNA served as the TCR library source. As to this clonotype: The antigen is undetermined. At one boundary the junction diverges from the germline segment, which might be a read error.

The genes are TRBV30 and TRBJ2-7; D unclear. The sequences come from peripheral blood mononuclear cells (PBMCs), collected at new diagnosis, from a patient treated with antithyroid drugs. The sequence was collected from a female donor with Graves disease. The CDR3: CAWRVLGQRYEQCF. Here the CDR3 DNA reads TGTGCCTGGCGTGTACTCGGCCAGAGATACGAGCAGTGCTTC.